Shown below are 8 T cell receptor beta chains from a single sample sequenced in a study of memory CD4+ T cells and cytomegalovirus serostatus. Clones were read by immunoSEQ multiplex PCR, and TCRdb kept only the in-frame ones, dropping some. The sample has fewer than 50,000 clones, around 80% seen once. The sort gate was single viable CD3+CD4+CD8-CD45RO+ cells for memory CD4+ T cells. What was sequenced was memory CD4+ T cells from blood. The receptors here all came from an adult in good health and CMV-seropositive.

As DNA, the CDR3 is TGCGCCAGCAGCTCGACAGCTGGCACAGATACGCAGTATTTT. This gives the protein CASSSTAGTDTQYF. The chain carries TRBV5-1 and TRBJ2-3; possible D gene TRBD1, 5 bases. The CDR3 extends over 14 amino acids. Germline loops: CDR1 SGHRS, CDR2 YFSETQ. Deletions cut 3 bases from V and 1 base from J, with 9 bases between.

The V and J genes are TRBV6-6 and TRBJ2-3, with a tentative D call TRBD2 (6 bases). Trimming shortened V by 6 bases and J by 1 base, and 17 bases separated the two germline ends. The CDR3 runs 16 residues. The V gene's germline CDR1 is MNHNY and CDR2 SVGAGI (reference sequence). The CDR3 sequence is CASSLHPQRGTDTQYF. DNA of the CDR3: TGTGCCAGCAGCCTTCACCCACAGCGGGGCACAGATACGCAGTATTTT.

The J gene is TRBJ2-1, the V gene TRBV11-3; D not resolved. Germline-derived CDR1 and CDR2 are SGHNT and YENEEA. With 5 bases removed from V and 9 bases from J, the gap between germline ends came to 14 bases. The length of the CDR3 is 13 residues. The CDR3 nucleotides read TGTGCCAGCAGCGTACGCCCGGTGGGTGAGCAGTTCTTC. It yields the protein CASSVRPVGEQFF.

The rearrangement uses TRBV2 and TRBJ2-1, with D hard to call. This CDR3 contains 15 residues. Trimming pared 3 bases from V and 3 bases from J, leaving 12 bases between. Germline-derived CDR1 and CDR2 are SNHLY and FYNNEI. CDR3: CASSDRAIDYNEQFF. In nucleotides, the CDR3 is TGTGCCAGCAGTGACCGGGCTATAGACTACAATGAGCAGTTCTTC. Full variable domain (rest looked up from reference TRBV2 and TRBJ2-1): EPEVTQTPSHQVTQMGQEVILRCVPISNHLYFYWYRQILGQKVEFLVSFYNNEISEKSEIFDDQFSVERPDGSNFTLKIRSTKLEDSAMYFCASSDRAIDYNEQFFGPGTRLTVL.

The chain uses TRBV5-6 and TRBJ2-3, with 14 bases that match TRBD2. This CDR3 is 16 amino acids long. V lost 4 bases, J lost 5 bases, and 6 bases stayed unmatched. The germline CDR1 and CDR2 sequences are SGHDT and YYEEEE. The CDR3 sequence: CASSMGLAGALDTQYF. For the CDR3, the DNA is TGTGCCAGCAGCATGGGACTAGCGGGAGCTTTAGATACGCAGTATTTT.

The sample holds one count of this clone. The rearrangement links TRBV5-6 to TRBJ2-2, with D perhaps TRBD1 (5 bases). The CDR3 spans 16 residues. Germline-derived CDR1 and CDR2 are SGHDT and YYEEEE. V lost 0 bases to trimming and J lost 3 bases, with 12 bases between them. The CDR3 nucleotides are TGTGCCAGCAGCTTGGCGGGCAGGGTGGACACCGGGGAGCTGTTTTTT. This codes for CASSLAGRVDTGELFF.

This chain connects TRBV19 to TRBJ1-1; D is uncertain. Germline CDR1 LNHDA, CDR2 SQIVND (reference sequence). The CDR3 length is 13 residues. Trimming cost V 5 bases and J 1 base, with 8 bases left between them. The CDR3 region has the DNA TGTGCCAGTAGTCTCACTCGGAACACTGAAGCTTTCTTT. Amino acids: CASSLTRNTEAFF. The full variable domain, rest sourced from reference TRBV19 and TRBJ1-1, is DGGITQSPKYLFRKEGQNVTLSCEQNLNHDAMYWYRQDPGQGLRLIYYSQIVNDFQKGDIAEGYSVSREKKESFPLTVTSAQKNPTAFYLCASSLTRNTEAFFGQGTRLTVV.

V gene TRBV5-5 combines with J gene TRBJ1-1; TRBD1 agrees at 9 bases. The length of the CDR3 is 16 residues. Germline assignment: CDR1 SGHKS and CDR2 YYEKEE (reference sequence). Trimming removed 6 bases from V and 0 bases from J; junction bases left unmatched: 9. In DNA, the CDR3 is TGTGCCAGCACTTGGGGACAGGGTATTCTGAACACTGAAGCTTTCTTT. This encodes CASTWGQGILNTEAFF.